Listed below are T cell receptor beta chains from one sample, sequenced in a study of regulatory T cells in long-lasting Graves disease. One entry per CDR3 protein results from TCRdb running MiXCR on the multiplex PCR reads. The sample lists fewer than 450,000 distinct CDR3 sequences; 15% were seen once. The data also belong to a second study, concerning T cells in Graves' hyperthyroidism and ophthalmopathy.

The material sequenced was peripheral blood mononuclear cells (PBMCs), taken at new diagnosis, from a patient treated with antithyroid drugs. All receptors come from a woman aged 40 to 55 with Graves disease. Both conserved end residues are part of each CDR3. The D gene is left open where the match is weak. For some rows the clone size is stated as once, few or many, or as a class when expanded; others skip it.

J,V,D,size,CDR3,DNA
TRBJ1-1,TRBV28,.,many,CASSYPGGGTEAFF,TGTGCCAGCAGTTACCCCGGAGGGGGCACTGAAGCTTTCTTT
TRBJ2-3,TRBV2,.,many,CASRLRPSTDTQYF,TGTGCCAGCAGACTACGCCCTAGCACAGATACGCAGTATTTT
TRBJ1-3,TRBV28,.,many,CASRKNRDMGNTIYF,TGTGCCAGCAGGAAAAACAGGGATATGGGAAACACCATATATTTT
TRBJ2-1,TRBV29-1,TRBD1,many,CSVGGAGTGSNEQFF,TGCAGCGTAGGAGGTGCCGGGACAGGGTCAAATGAGCAGTTCTTC
TRBJ1-1,TRBV12-3/TRBV12-4,.,many,CASSPASSGVNTEAFF,TGTGCCAGCAGTCCCGCGTCGAGTGGGGTAAACACTGAAGCTTTCTTT
TRBJ2-1,TRBV6-2/TRBV6-3,.,many,CASTRQIGNEQFF,TGTGCCAGCACACGACAGATCGGGAATGAGCAGTTCTTC
TRBJ2-1,TRBV12-3/TRBV12-4,.,many,CASSPTILTSYNEQFF,TGTGCCAGCAGCCCGACCATACTTACATCCTACAATGAGCAGTTCTTC
TRBJ1-3,TRBV30,.,many,CAWSVEGTGNTIYF,TGTGCCTGGAGTGTAGAGGGCACTGGAAACACCATATATTTT
TRBJ2-7,TRBV18,.,.,CASSPSGANEQYF,TGTGCCAGCTCCCCATCAGGGGCTAACGAGCAGTACTTC
TRBJ1-5,TRBV27,.,many,CASSLYSGNNQPQHF,TGTGCCAGCAGTTTATACAGCGGGAACAATCAGCCCCAGCATTTT
TRBJ1-2,TRBV28,TRBD1,.,CASRGRGIYGYTF,TGTGCCAGCAGAGGCAGGGGGATCTATGGCTACACCTTC
TRBJ2-1,TRBV3-1,.,.,CASSQDRAYRDEQFF,TGTGCCAGCAGCCAAGATCGGGCCTACCGTGATGAGCAGTTCTTC
TRBJ2-1,TRBV25-1,.,few,CASRGGAYNEQFF,TGTGCCAGCAGGGGGGGAGCCTACAATGAGCAGTTCTTC
TRBJ1-2,TRBV12-3/TRBV12-4,.,many,CASSSARGDGYGYTF,TGTGCCAGCAGTTCCGCGAGGGGCGACGGATATGGCTACACCTTC
TRBJ2-5,TRBV7-7,TRBD2,many,CASSQTGTSLETQYF,TGTGCTAGCAGCCAAACCGGGACTAGCCTAGAGACCCAGTACTTC
TRBJ2-5,TRBV28,.,many,CASSNSVDRRGGETQYF,TGTGCCAGCAGTAATTCAGTTGACAGACGGGGTGGGGAGACCCAGTACTTC
TRBJ2-2,TRBV3-1,TRBD2,.,CASSQDDPLAGVHGELFF,TGTGCCAGCAGCCAAGATGATCCACTAGCGGGAGTCCACGGGGAGCTGTTTTTT
TRBJ2-7,TRBV12-3/TRBV12-4,.,.,CASSFLYVGRDQYEQYF,TGTGCCAGCAGTTTCTTATATGTCGGCAGGGACCAATACGAGCAGTACTTC
TRBJ1-1,TRBV20-1,.,.,CSARDVVRGTEAFF,TGCAGTGCTAGAGATGTCGTCAGGGGCACTGAAGCTTTCTTT
TRBJ2-1,TRBV11-2,TRBD2,many,CASTRTFGGLAGYNEQFF,TGTGCCAGCACCAGAACGTTTGGGGGACTAGCGGGGTACAATGAGCAGTTCTTC
TRBJ2-7,TRBV4-1,.,.,CASSQDRGGSYEQYF,TGCGCCAGCAGCCAAGACCGGGGCGGGTCCTACGAGCAGTACTTC
TRBJ2-7,TRBV10-2,.,many,CASTQPPYEQYF,TGCGCCAGCACTCAACCCCCCTACGAGCAGTACTTC
TRBJ2-1,TRBV7-2,.,many,CASSFVEGTYNEQFF,TGTGCCAGCAGCTTCGTTGAAGGAACCTACAATGAGCAGTTCTTC
TRBJ2-7,TRBV4-1,TRBD2,few,CASSSLGRGTYEQYF,TGCGCCAGCAGCTCCTTAGGGAGGGGAACCTACGAGCAGTACTTC
TRBJ1-5,TRBV2,TRBD1,many,CASRGTGSNQPQHF,TGTGCCAGCAGGGGGACAGGGAGCAATCAGCCCCAGCATTTT
TRBJ2-7,TRBV5-1,.,.,CASSPGQIDEQYF,TGCGCCAGCAGCCCCGGACAGATAGACGAGCAGTACTTC
TRBJ1-2,TRBV7-8,.,many,CASSLAGAIDGYTF,TGTGCCAGCAGCTTAGCAGGGGCGATCGATGGCTACACCTTC
TRBJ2-7,TRBV14,TRBD1,many,CASSQDPSGLPLRRGRPYEQYF,TGTGCCAGCAGCCAAGACCCAAGCGGATTACCTTTACGCAGGGGGCGCCCCTACGAGCAGTACTTC
TRBJ2-1,TRBV2,.,many,CASSVTQHNEQFF,TGTGCCAGCAGTGTCACCCAGCACAATGAGCAGTTCTTC
TRBJ2-5,TRBV19,.,many,CASSLPPTGEETQYF,TGTGCCAGTAGTTTACCCCCGACAGGCGAAGAGACCCAGTACTTC
TRBJ2-7,TRBV18,TRBD1,once,CASSQGTGGTHEQYF,TGTGCCAGCTCACAGGGGACAGGGGGAACTCACGAGCAGTACTTC
TRBJ1-1,TRBV12-3/TRBV12-4,.,few,CASTQGTFDPFF,TGTGCCAGCACCCAGGGCACATTTGATCCTTTCTTT
TRBJ2-3,TRBV12-3/TRBV12-4,TRBD2,many,CASRSRAGVLDTQYF,TGTGCCAGCAGGTCTCGGGCGGGAGTGTTAGATACGCAGTATTTT
TRBJ2-7,TRBV27,TRBD1,many,CASSYPGQGLYEQYF,TGTGCCAGCAGTTACCCGGGACAGGGCTTATACGAGCAGTACTTC
TRBJ2-7,TRBV28,.,many,CASSPLGPSSYEQYF,TGTGCCAGCAGTCCCCTAGGGCCGAGCTCCTACGAGCAGTACTTC
TRBJ1-2,TRBV12-3/TRBV12-4,.,many,CASSNGHNYNYGYTF,TGTGCCAGCAGCAACGGACACAACTATAACTATGGCTACACCTTC
TRBJ2-2,TRBV5-1,.,.,CASSFQGNTGELFF,TGCGCCAGCAGCTTTCAGGGGAACACCGGGGAGCTGTTTTTT
TRBJ2-7,TRBV6-2/TRBV6-3,.,few,CASRKTGRRYEQYF,TGTGCCAGCAGGAAAACAGGGAGGCGGTACGAGCAGTACTTC
TRBJ1-1,TRBV20-1,TRBD1,many,CSARGTGDTEAFF,TGCAGTGCTAGAGGGACAGGGGACACTGAAGCTTTCTTT
TRBJ1-5,TRBV11-2,.,.,CASSLRGGGQPQHF,TGTGCCAGCAGCTTACGGGGTGGGGGACAGCCCCAGCATTTT